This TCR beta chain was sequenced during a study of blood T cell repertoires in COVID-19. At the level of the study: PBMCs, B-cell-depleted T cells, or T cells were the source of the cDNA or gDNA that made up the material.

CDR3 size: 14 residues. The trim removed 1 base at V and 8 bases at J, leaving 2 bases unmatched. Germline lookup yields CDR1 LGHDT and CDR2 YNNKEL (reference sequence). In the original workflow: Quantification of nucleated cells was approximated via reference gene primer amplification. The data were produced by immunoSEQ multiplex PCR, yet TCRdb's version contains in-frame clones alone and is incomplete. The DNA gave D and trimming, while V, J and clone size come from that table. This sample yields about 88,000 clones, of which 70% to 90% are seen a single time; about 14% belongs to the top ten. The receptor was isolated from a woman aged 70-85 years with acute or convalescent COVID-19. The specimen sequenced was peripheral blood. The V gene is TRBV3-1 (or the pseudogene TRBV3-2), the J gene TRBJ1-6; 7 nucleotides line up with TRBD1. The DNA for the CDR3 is TGTGCCAGCAGCCAAGGAGACAGGGATTCACCCCTCCACTTT. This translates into CASSQGDRDSPLHF.